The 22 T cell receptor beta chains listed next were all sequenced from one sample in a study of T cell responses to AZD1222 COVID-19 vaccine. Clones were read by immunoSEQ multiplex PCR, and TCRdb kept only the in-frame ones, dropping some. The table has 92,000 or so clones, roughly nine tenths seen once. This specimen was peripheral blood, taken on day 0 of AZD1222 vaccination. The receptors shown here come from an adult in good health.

CDR3 in DNA: TGCAGTGCTAGTCGCATTGGATCCTACGAGCAGTACTTC. As protein: CSASRIGSYEQYF. This chain connects TRBV20-1 to TRBJ2-7; D ambiguous. The germline gives CDR1 DFQATT, CDR2 SNEGSKA (reference sequence). Trimming removed 3 bases at V and 1 base at J, with 10 bases between. CDR3 length equals 13 residues.

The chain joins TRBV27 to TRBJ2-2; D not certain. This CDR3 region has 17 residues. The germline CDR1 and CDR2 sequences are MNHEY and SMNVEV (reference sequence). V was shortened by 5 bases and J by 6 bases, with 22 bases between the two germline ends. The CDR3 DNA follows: TGTGCCAGCAGTCCTTCTGGGCACCCCCTGATAGCCGGGGAGCTGTTTTTT. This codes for CASSPSGHPLIAGELFF.

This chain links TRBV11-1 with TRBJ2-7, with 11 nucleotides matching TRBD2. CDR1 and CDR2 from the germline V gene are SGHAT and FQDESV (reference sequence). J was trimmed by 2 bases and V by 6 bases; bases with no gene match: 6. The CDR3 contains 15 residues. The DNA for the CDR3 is TGTGCCAGCAGTCGTACTAGCGGGGGAACCTACGAGCAGTACTTC. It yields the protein CASSRTSGGTYEQYF.

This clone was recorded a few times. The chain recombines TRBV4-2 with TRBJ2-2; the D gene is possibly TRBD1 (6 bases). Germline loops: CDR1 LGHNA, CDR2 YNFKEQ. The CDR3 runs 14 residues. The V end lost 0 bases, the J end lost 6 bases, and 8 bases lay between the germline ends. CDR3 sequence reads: CASSQEQGSGELFF. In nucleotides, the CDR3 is TGTGCCAGCAGCCAAGAACAGGGCTCCGGGGAGCTGTTTTTT.

CDR3: CASSQSFRDSNTEAFF. The CDR3 nucleotides read TGCGCCAGCAGTCAATCGTTCAGGGACAGCAACACTGAAGCTTTCTTT. The J gene is TRBJ1-1, the V gene TRBV23-1, with 7 positions matching TRBD1. TRBV23-1 is an ORF, and what it does is uncertain. This CDR3 region has 16 residues. Germline trimming cut 0 bases from V and 2 bases from J; bases unmatched to any gene: 6.

CDR3 coding DNA: TGTGCCAGCAGCCGTGAGGGACAAACTACGTACGAGCAGTACTTC. Its protein is CASSREGQTTYEQYF. The chain joins TRBV6-5 to TRBJ2-7; D is possibly TRBD1 (6 bases). Germline CDR1 and CDR2: MNHEY and SVGAGI. The V gene lost 6 bases and the J gene lost 4 bases, with 19 bases spanning the gap. This CDR3 region has 15 residues.

This CDR3 reads CASSLEWGVQNTEAFF. In DNA form, the CDR3 reads TGCGCCAGCAGCCTTGAATGGGGGGTTCAGAACACTGAAGCTTTCTTT. J is TRBJ1-1 and V is TRBV4-1; TRBD1 is a possible D gene (5 bases). V shed 4 bases and J shed 1 base, with 16 bases lying between them. CDR1 and CDR2 (germline): MGHRA, YSYEKL. The CDR3 is 16 residues long.

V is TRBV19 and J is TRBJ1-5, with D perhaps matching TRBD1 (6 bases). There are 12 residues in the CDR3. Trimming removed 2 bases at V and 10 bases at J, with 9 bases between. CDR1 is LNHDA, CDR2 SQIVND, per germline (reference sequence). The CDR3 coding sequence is TGTGCCAGTAGTATAATGGGGGCACCCCAGCATTTT. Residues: CASSIMGAPQHF.

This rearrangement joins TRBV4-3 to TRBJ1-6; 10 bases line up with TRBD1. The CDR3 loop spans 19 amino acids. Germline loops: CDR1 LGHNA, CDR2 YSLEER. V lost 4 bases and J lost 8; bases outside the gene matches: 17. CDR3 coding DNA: TGCGCCAGCAGCCCCCGTACAGACCGACAGGGGGCGCGGGATTCACCCCTCCACTTT. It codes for CASSPRTDRQGARDSPLHF.

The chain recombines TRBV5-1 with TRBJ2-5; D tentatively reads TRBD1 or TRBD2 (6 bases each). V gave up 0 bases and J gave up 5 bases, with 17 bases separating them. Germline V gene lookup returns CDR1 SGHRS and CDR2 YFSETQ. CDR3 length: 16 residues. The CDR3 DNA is TGCGCCAGCAGCTTGGGGGCCGGGGGCGCTGGGGAGACCCAGTACTTC. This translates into CASSLGAGGAGETQYF.

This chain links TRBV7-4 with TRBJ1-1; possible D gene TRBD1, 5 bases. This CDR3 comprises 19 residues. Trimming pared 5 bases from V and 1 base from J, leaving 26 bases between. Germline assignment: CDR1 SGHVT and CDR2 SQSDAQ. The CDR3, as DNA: TGTGCCAGCAGCCCCACCTATAAACCTTTATCCAGGGAGAACACTGAAGCTTTCTTT. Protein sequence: CASSPTYKPLSRENTEAFF. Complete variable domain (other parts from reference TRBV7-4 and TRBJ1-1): GAGVSQSPRYKVAKRGRDVALRCDSISGHVTLYWYRQTLGQGSEVLTYSQSDAQRDKSGRPSGRFSAERPERSVSTLKIQRTEQGDSAVYLCASSPTYKPLSRENTEAFFGQGTRLTVV.

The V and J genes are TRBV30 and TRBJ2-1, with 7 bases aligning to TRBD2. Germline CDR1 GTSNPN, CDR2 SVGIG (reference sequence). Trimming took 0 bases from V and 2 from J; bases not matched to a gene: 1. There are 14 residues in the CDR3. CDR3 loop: CAWSVGTTYNEQFF. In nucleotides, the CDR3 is TGTGCCTGGAGTGTAGGGACTACCTACAATGAGCAGTTCTTC.

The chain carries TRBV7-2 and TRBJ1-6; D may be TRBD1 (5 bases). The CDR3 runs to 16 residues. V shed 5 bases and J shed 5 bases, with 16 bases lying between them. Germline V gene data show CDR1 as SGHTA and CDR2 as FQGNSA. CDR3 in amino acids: CASSPRGGANNSPLHF. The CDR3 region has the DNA TGTGCCAGCAGCCCCCGCGGAGGGGCGAATAATTCACCCCTCCACTTT.

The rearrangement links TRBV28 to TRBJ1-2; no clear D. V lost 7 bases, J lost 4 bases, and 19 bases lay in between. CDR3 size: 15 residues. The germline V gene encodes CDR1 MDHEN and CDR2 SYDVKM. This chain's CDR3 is CASNPDSARTYGYTF. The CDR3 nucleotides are TGTGCCAGCAACCCCGATAGTGCCAGAACCTATGGCTACACCTTC.

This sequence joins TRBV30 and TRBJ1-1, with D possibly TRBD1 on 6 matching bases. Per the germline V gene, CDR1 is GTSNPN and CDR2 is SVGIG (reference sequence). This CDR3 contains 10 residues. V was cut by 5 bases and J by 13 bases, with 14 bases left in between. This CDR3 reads CAWGPRGGFF. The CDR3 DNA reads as TGTGCCTGGGGTCCCAGGGGAGGTTTCTTT.

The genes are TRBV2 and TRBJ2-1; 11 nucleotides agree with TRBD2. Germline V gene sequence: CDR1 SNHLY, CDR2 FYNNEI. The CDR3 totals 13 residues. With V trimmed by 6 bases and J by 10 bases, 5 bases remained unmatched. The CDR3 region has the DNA TGTGCCAGCAGCACTTTAGCGGGGGGGGAGCAGTTCTTC. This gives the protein CASSTLAGGEQFF.

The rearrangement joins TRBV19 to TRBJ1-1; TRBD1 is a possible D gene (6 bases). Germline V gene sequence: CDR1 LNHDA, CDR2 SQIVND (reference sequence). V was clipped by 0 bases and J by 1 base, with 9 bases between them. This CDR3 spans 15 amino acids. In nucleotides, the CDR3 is TGTGCCAGTAGTATAGATTCAGGGGCGAACACTGAAGCTTTCTTT. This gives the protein CASSIDSGANTEAFF.

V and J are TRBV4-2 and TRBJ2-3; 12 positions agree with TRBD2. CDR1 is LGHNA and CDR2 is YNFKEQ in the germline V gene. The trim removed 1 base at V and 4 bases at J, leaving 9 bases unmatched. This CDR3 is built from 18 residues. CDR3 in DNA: TGTGCCAGCAGCCAAGGTCTAGCGGGGGGGTTCTCATCAGATACGCAGTATTTT. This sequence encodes CASSQGLAGGFSSDTQYF.

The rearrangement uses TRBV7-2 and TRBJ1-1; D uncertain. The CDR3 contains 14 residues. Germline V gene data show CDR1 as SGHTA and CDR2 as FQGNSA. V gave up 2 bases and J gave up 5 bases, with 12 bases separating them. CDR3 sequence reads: CASSLSGGWTEAFF. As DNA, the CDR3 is TGTGCCAGCAGCTTATCCGGCGGGTGGACTGAAGCTTTCTTT.

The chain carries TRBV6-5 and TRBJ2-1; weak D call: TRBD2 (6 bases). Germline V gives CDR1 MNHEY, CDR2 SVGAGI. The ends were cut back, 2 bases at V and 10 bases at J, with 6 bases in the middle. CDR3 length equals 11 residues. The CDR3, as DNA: TGTGCCAGCAGTTACAGCGGGGAGCAGTTCTTC. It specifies CASSYSGEQFF.

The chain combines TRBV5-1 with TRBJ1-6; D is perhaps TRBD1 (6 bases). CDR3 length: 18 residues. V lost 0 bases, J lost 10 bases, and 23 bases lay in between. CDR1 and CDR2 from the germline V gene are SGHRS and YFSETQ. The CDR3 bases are TGCGCCAGCAGCTTGGACCCGCTATACAGGGCCCGAGGCTCACCCCTCCACTTT. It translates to CASSLDPLYRARGSPLHF.

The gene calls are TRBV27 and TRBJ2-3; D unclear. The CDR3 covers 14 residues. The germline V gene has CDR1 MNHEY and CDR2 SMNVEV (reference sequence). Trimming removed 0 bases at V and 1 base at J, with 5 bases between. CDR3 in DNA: TGTGCCAGCAGTTTATCTGGCCGCACAGATACGCAGTATTTT. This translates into CASSLSGRTDTQYF.